Listed here is a single T cell receptor beta chain. Its matching antigen is unknown. The data were taken from a study of cytomegalovirus exposure and HLA in healthy donors. Overall study context: Early released data comprised 80 million to 90 million unique TCRs from HLA-typed donors. Findings of the study overall: A later analysis by the authors found several of the most significant clusters apparently linked to common viral pathogens. The sole available immune exposure information was CMV serostatus.

In the PCR, 60 Vbeta and 13 Jbeta primers were used. Per the authors' pipeline: In a later analysis, tens of millions of unique TCR beta chains included roughly 11 million shared by two or more donors. The data were produced by immunoSEQ multiplex PCR, yet TCRdb's version contains in-frame clones alone and is incomplete. That table furnishes V, J and clone size, whereas the DNA furnished D and trimming. The listing contains about 49,000 clones. This CDR3 has 12 amino acids. Germline-derived CDR1 and CDR2 are SQVTM and ANQGSEA. V was clipped by 6 bases and J by 8 bases, with 16 bases between them. The sample was PBMCs. The sequence was collected from a man between 18 and 29 years old in good health and CMV-seropositive. The rearrangement uses TRBV29-1 and TRBJ1-1; a weak D match, TRBD1 (6 bases). The CDR3 region is CSVERQDLEAFF. CDR3 DNA sequence: TGCAGCGTAGAGAGACAGGACCTCGAAGCTTTCTTT.